These T cell receptor beta chains were read from a single sample in a study of cytomegalovirus exposure and HLA in healthy donors. The protocol was immunoSEQ multiplex PCR, while the TCRdb copy is restricted to in-frame clones and leaves out a portion. The data contain fewer than 200,000 clones, about three quarters of them seen just once; the ten biggest clones take up 2% to 3%. The sequencing sample was made of PBMCs. The receptors stem from a female donor in good health and CMV-seronegative. Both conserved end residues are part of each CDR3. D genes are given only for firm matches. Clone size, where shown, is once, few, many, or a class for clones that have expanded.

>TRBJ2-4|-|TRBV29-1|-
TGCAGCGTTGAGAGTCCGGGGATCGGCAAAAACATTCAGTACTTC
CSVESPGIGKNIQYF
>TRBJ2-5|-|TRBV27|-
TGTGCCAGCAGTTTATACGGTCAAGAGACCCAGTACTTC
CASSLYGQETQYF
>TRBJ1-1|TRBD1|TRBV6-5|-
TGTGCCAGCAGTCAAAGACAGGGGGGGAACACTGAAGCTTTCTTT
CASSQRQGGNTEAFF
>TRBJ2-5|TRBD1|TRBV30|-
TGTGCCTGGGGGGGACAGAGAGAGACCCAGTACTTC
CAWGGQRETQYF
>TRBJ1-1|-|TRBV4-3|-
TGCGCCAGCAGCCGCCACAGGGAGTCGAGCACTGAAGCTTTCTTT
CASSRHRESSTEAFF
>TRBJ1-5|TRBD1|TRBV18|-
TGTGCCAGCTCACCAGGACAGGACAATCAGCCCCAGCATTTT
CASSPGQDNQPQHF
>TRBJ2-7|-|TRBV7-3|-
TGTGCCAGCAGCTCCGGACGGGGGAAGTACTTC
CASSSGRGKYF
>TRBJ1-3|-|TRBV15|once
TGTGCCACCAGCAGAGATCTTGTCTCTGGAAACACCATATATTTT
CATSRDLVSGNTIYF
>TRBJ1-2|-|TRBV27|-
TGTGCCAGCAGTTCCCCGCAATCAGACCAGGATGGCTACACCTTC
CASSSPQSDQDGYTF
>TRBJ1-2|TRBD1|TRBV19|-
TGTGCCAGTAGTCCCGGGACAGGTTCCTATGGCTACACCTTC
CASSPGTGSYGYTF
>TRBJ1-1|-|TRBV18|-
TGTGCCAGCTCAAAACTACCAGGGGACCAGAACACTGAAGCTTTCTTT
CASSKLPGDQNTEAFF
>TRBJ2-5|-|TRBV11-3|-
TGTGCCAGCAGCCGGCGGCCCCAAGAGACCCAGTACTTC
CASSRRPQETQYF
>TRBJ1-6|TRBD1|TRBV11-2|-
TGTGCCAGCAGCTTCCGGGACAGGGGGTCACCCCTCCACTTT
CASSFRDRGSPLHF
>TRBJ1-2|-|TRBV18|-
TGTGCCAGCTCACCCCTTAATGGCAGGGAAGACTATGGCTACACCTTC
CASSPLNGREDYGYTF
>TRBJ2-7|TRBD1|TRBV29-1|-
TGCAGCGGAGGACAGGGGGCGGCCAAGCAGTACTTC
CSGGQGAAKQYF
>TRBJ1-1|TRBD1|TRBV9|few
TGTGCCAGCAGCGGCGACAGGGGGAACACTGAAGCTTTCTTT
CASSGDRGNTEAFF
>TRBJ2-2|-|TRBV7-3|-
TGTGCCAGCAGTCCTCGGATGAGGGGAGGAACCGGGGAGCTGTTTTTT
CASSPRMRGGTGELFF